These T cell receptor beta chains were read from a single sample in a study of cytomegalovirus exposure and HLA in healthy donors. Profiling relied on immunoSEQ multiplex PCR, and the TCRdb table lists in-frame clones only, not all of them. The sample includes about 190,000 clones, 84% of them seen just once. Sequencing was carried out using PBMCs. All receptors derive from a boy between 10 and 17 years old in good health and CMV-seronegative. CDR3s include the opening cysteine and the closing phenylalanine or tryptophan. The order of the fields is clone size, D gene, V gene, J gene, CDR3 protein, CDR3 DNA. D genes are given only for firm matches. Clone size is not always given. Where it is, it says once, few, many or a class for expanded clones.

>-|-|TRBV6-5|TRBJ2-7
CASTTGRNYEQYF
TGTGCCAGCACCACCGGGAGAAACTACGAGCAGTACTTC
>-|TRBD1|TRBV7-9|TRBJ1-4
CASTDGTGNEKLFF
TGTGCCAGCACCGATGGGACAGGGAATGAAAAACTGTTTTTT
>once|-|TRBV27|TRBJ2-1
CASSLGGGGVNEQFF
TGTGCCAGCAGTTTAGGAGGGGGAGGGGTGAATGAGCAGTTCTTC
>-|-|TRBV28|TRBJ2-2
CASRRQPNTGELFF
TGTGCCAGCAGAAGACAGCCGAACACCGGGGAGCTGTTTTTT
>-|-|TRBV5-1|TRBJ1-1
CASGFGTLSTEAFF
TGCGCCAGCGGCTTCGGGACATTATCCACTGAAGCTTTCTTT
>-|-|TRBV19|TRBJ1-2
CASSISRQEGTYGYTF
TGTGCCAGTAGTATTAGCCGGCAGGAGGGGACCTATGGCTACACCTTC
>-|-|TRBV6-1|TRBJ1-5
CASTQGTVPNQPQHF
TGTGCCAGCACCCAGGGTACAGTCCCCAATCAGCCCCAGCATTTT
>-|-|TRBV5-4|TRBJ1-4
CASRRTGNEKLFF
TGTGCCAGCCGCCGTACGGGTAATGAAAAACTGTTTTTT
>-|-|TRBV29-1|TRBJ2-7
CSVPGAYEQYF
TGCAGCGTTCCAGGGGCGTACGAGCAGTACTTC
>-|TRBD2|TRBV6-1|TRBJ2-1
CASSEGTSSYNEQFF
TGTGCCAGCAGTGAGGGGACTAGCTCCTACAATGAGCAGTTCTTC
>-|TRBD2|TRBV7-2|TRBJ2-5
CASSLSPSGGTQETQYF
TGTGCCAGCAGCTTATCCCCCAGCGGGGGTACCCAAGAGACCCAGTACTTC
>once|-|TRBV7-9|TRBJ2-7
CASSFTYEQYF
TGTGCCAGCAGCTTCACCTACGAGCAGTACTTC
>-|-|TRBV2|TRBJ1-5
CASSVSPSYSNQPQHF
TGTGCCAGCAGTGTCTCTCCTTCTTATAGCAATCAGCCCCAGCATTTT
>-|TRBD1|TRBV4-1|TRBJ1-1
CASSRDRSLEAFF
TGCGCCAGCAGCCGGGACAGGAGTCTTGAAGCTTTCTTT
>-|-|TRBV7-2|TRBJ2-1
CASSFASSTYNEQFF
TGTGCCAGCAGCTTCGCAAGCTCCACCTACAATGAGCAGTTCTTC
>-|-|TRBV14|TRBJ2-1
CASSQVGLSQFF
TGTGCCAGCAGCCAAGTTGGCTTGTCCCAGTTCTTC
>-|-|TRBV2|TRBJ1-5
CASSEGGRRNNQPQHF
TGTGCCAGCAGTGAGGGGGGGCGAAGGAACAATCAGCCCCAGCATTTT
>-|TRBD1|TRBV2|TRBJ2-3
CASSADRGGTDTQYF
TGTGCCAGCAGTGCGGACAGGGGGGGCACAGATACGCAGTATTTT
>-|-|TRBV28|TRBJ2-1
CASSLIVDNEQFF
TGTGCCAGCAGTTTAATCGTAGACAATGAGCAGTTCTTC
>-|-|TRBV2|TRBJ2-7
CASVGLSTTYEQYF
TGTGCCAGCGTCGGACTATCTACAACCTACGAGCAGTACTTC
>-|-|TRBV19|TRBJ1-1
CASSPVQGRTEAFF
TGTGCCAGTAGCCCAGTCCAGGGTAGGACTGAAGCTTTCTTT
>-|-|TRBV19|TRBJ1-1
CASTNQGLLNTEAFF
TGTGCCAGTACTAACCAGGGGTTGCTAAACACTGAAGCTTTCTTT
>-|TRBD1|TRBV7-9|TRBJ1-3
CASSRGTGDVATGNTIYF
TGTGCCAGCAGCCGGGGGACAGGGGATGTGGCCACTGGAAACACCATATATTTT
>-|TRBD1|TRBV5-1|TRBJ1-4
CASSPTGGQEKLFF
TGCGCCAGCAGCCCGACAGGGGGGCAGGAGAAACTGTTTTTT
>-|-|TRBV28|TRBJ2-1
CASSPGLEGYNEQFF
TGTGCCAGCAGTCCGGGACTTGAGGGGTACAATGAGCAGTTCTTC
>-|-|TRBV5-5|TRBJ1-5
CASSLGRGQPQHF
TGTGCCAGCAGCCTCGGGAGGGGTCAGCCCCAGCATTTT
>-|TRBD2|TRBV5-1|TRBJ2-1
CASSWRGGGGNEQFF
TGCGCCAGCAGCTGGAGGGGCGGGGGAGGTAATGAGCAGTTCTTC
>-|TRBD2|TRBV12-5|TRBJ2-2
CASGRASGRSTGELFF
TGTGCTAGTGGTCGGGCTAGCGGGAGGTCCACCGGGGAGCTGTTTTTT
>once|-|TRBV2|TRBJ2-3
CAKGSGIDTQYF
TGTGCCAAGGGTTCGGGGATCGATACGCAGTATTTT
>-|TRBD2|TRBV7-9|TRBJ2-7
CASSLLAGANEQYF
TGTGCCAGCAGCCTTCTAGCGGGAGCTAACGAGCAGTACTTC
>-|TRBD1|TRBV29-1|TRBJ2-3
CSVSDRGMSDTQYF
TGCAGCGTTTCGGACAGGGGTATGTCAGATACGCAGTATTTT
>-|-|TRBV5-1|TRBJ2-1
CASSLNPGWGLAEYNEQFF
TGCGCCAGCAGCTTGAATCCAGGGTGGGGGCTAGCGGAATACAATGAGCAGTTCTTC
>-|-|TRBV7-3|TRBJ2-1
CASTTSGGNEQFF
TGTGCCAGCACCACGTCTGGGGGGAATGAGCAGTTCTTC
>-|-|TRBV11-2|TRBJ2-1
CASRPNGRNEQFF
TGTGCCAGCAGACCGAATGGGAGAAATGAGCAGTTCTTC
>-|-|TRBV27|TRBJ2-1
CASSLDGVYEQFF
TGTGCCAGCAGTCTCGACGGGGTCTATGAGCAGTTCTTC
>-|-|TRBV28|TRBJ1-2
CASSSPRGGGYGYTF
TGTGCCAGCAGTTCCCCTCGGGGAGGAGGCTATGGCTACACCTTC
>-|TRBD1|TRBV7-9|TRBJ1-2
CASSKPGQGTFGYTF
TGTGCCAGCAGCAAGCCGGGACAGGGAACGTTCGGCTACACCTTC
>-|TRBD1|TRBV10-3|TRBJ1-1
CAISLQGAGTEAFF
TGTGCCATCAGCTTACAGGGGGCCGGCACTGAAGCTTTCTTT
>-|TRBD1|TRBV7-9|TRBJ2-2
CASSSGTGSSGELFF
TGTGCCAGCAGCTCAGGGACAGGGTCGAGCGGGGAGCTGTTTTTT
>-|-|TRBV27|TRBJ2-7
CASSLSTWRDEQYF
TGTGCCAGCAGTTTATCGACATGGCGGGACGAGCAGTACTTC